The entry below gives a single TCR beta chain sequence along with its context. Its target is unknown. Using immunoSEQ multiplex PCR, the repertoire was profiled, and TCRdb retains in-frame clones only, with some absent. This table holds 120,000 to 150,000 clones, more than 75% found once. This entry belongs to a study of T cell responses to AZD1222 COVID-19 vaccine. Study results and limitations: As reported, nearly half of all spike-specific TCRs target variant regions that are unmutated. AZD1222 recipients seropositive at baseline numbered only five to seven. There were mostly white British donors and more females than males, and clonal diversity was possibly underestimated.

Pooled in the analysis were second doses at about 4 or about 12 weeks. The receptor was derived from an adult who received the AZD1222 COVID-19 vaccine. This sample comprised peripheral blood, obtained 28 days after the second AZD1222 dose.

Here the CDR3 reads CASSEQGVIYGYTF. In nucleotides, the CDR3 is TGTGCCAGCAGTGAACAGGGGGTAATCTATGGCTACACCTTC. The rearrangement uses TRBV2 and TRBJ1-2, with 7 bases fitting TRBD1. Trimming removed 2 bases from V and 4 bases from J; junction bases left unmatched: 4. CDR1 and CDR2 from the germline V gene are SNHLY and FYNNEI. This CDR3 has 14 amino acids.